This T cell receptor beta chain was obtained from a study of cytomegalovirus exposure and HLA in healthy donors. Study as a whole: It was reported in a later analysis that the same platform had been used for the 90 to 150 validation repertoires as for the approximately 670 first-cohort repertoires. Study outcomes and limitations: The study labeled 170 or so TCR beta chains cytomegalovirus-associated. The TCR clusters that emerged in the first cohort tended, a later analysis found, to co-occur in the 120 or so validation repertoires. The classifier, whose performance was assessed in both the original and validation cohorts, reportedly diagnosed cytomegalovirus status with high specificity and sensitivity.

The V and J ends lost 2 bases and 4 bases, in that order; junction bases with no gene match: 9. This CDR3 is 18 amino acids long. Germline V CDR1 and CDR2: LGHNT, FRNRAP. Comments on this clone: Its matching antigen is unknown.

Produced via immunoSEQ multiplex PCR; TCRdb's table is partial and in-frame only. The sample carries tens of thousands of clones, roughly 95% recorded once. The TCR sequence derives from a young man in good health and CMV-seronegative. The chain couples TRBV12-5 to TRBJ2-1, with 12 bases that match TRBD2. Sequenced sample: PBMCs. CDR3 loop: CASGLITSGRTLYNEQFF. CDR3 nucleotides: TGTGCTAGTGGTTTGATTACTAGCGGGAGGACCCTTTACAATGAGCAGTTCTTC.